Listed below are T cell receptor beta chains from one sample, sequenced in a study of T-cell reconstitution after alpha-beta-depleted transplantation in children. TCRdb used MiXCR to reprocess the PCR reads, holding one entry per CDR3 protein. The repertoire has roughly 70,000 distinct CDR3 sequences, roughly 4.4% of them found once; the top ten carry approximately 20%. Sequenced material: PBMCs, mostly from graft donor cells, taken 180 days after TCRalphabeta/CD19-depleted stem cell transplant. The origin of the receptors is a boy under two years old who had a stem cell transplant for acute myeloid leukemia, so the T cells may come from the graft donor. The CDR3 runs from the conserved cysteine through the conserved F or W. The D gene is left open where the match is weak. Clone size appears in some rows only: once, few, many, or a class for an expanded clone.

>many|NA|TRBJ1-5|TRBV18
CASSPGNGNHPQHF
TGTGCCAGCTCACCAGGGAACGGCAATCACCCCCAGCATTTT
>many|NA|TRBJ1-2|TRBV20-1
CSARLAAGYTF
TGCAGTGCTAGGTTAGCAGCCGGCTACACCTTC
>many|NA|TRBJ1-4|TRBV12-3/TRBV12-4
CASSLIDREKLFF
TGTGCCAGCAGTTTAATAGACAGGGAAAAACTGTTTTTT
>many|NA|TRBJ2-7|TRBV6-1
CASNRGYEQYF
TGTGCCAGCAATAGAGGTTACGAGCAGTACTTC
>many|NA|TRBJ2-2|TRBV29-1
CSVYSANTGELFF
TGCAGCGTATACTCGGCGAACACCGGGGAGCTGTTTTTT
>many|NA|TRBJ1-1|TRBV6-5
CASSYWTVGGFMNTEAFF
TGTGCCAGCAGTTACTGGACAGTGGGAGGATTCATGAACACTGAAGCTTTCTTT
>many|NA|TRBJ2-3|TRBV3-1
CASSQGISGLHRSTDTQYF
TGTGCCAGCAGCCAGGGGATAAGCGGGCTCCATCGAAGCACAGATACGCAGTATTTT
>NA|NA|TRBJ1-1|TRBV12-5
CASGFGPKAEAFF
TGTGCTAGTGGTTTCGGTCCGAAAGCTGAAGCTTTCTTT
>many|NA|TRBJ2-3|TRBV20-1
CSALTDTQYF
TGCAGTGCCCTAACAGATACGCAGTATTTT
>many|NA|TRBJ2-5|TRBV7-2
CATLKRQDKETQYF
TGTGCCACCCTCAAACGACAGGACAAGGAGACCCAGTACTTC
>many|TRBD1|TRBJ1-6|TRBV20-1
CSASPRRYQGVNSPLHF
TGCAGTGCTAGCCCGAGGCGCTATCAGGGGGTAAATTCACCCCTCCACTTT
>many|NA|TRBJ2-5|TRBV12-3/TRBV12-4
CASSFGLPQETQYF
TGTGCCAGCAGTTTCGGGCTTCCGCAAGAGACCCAGTACTTC
>many|NA|TRBJ1-6|TRBV7-2
CASSLQGSSSYNSPLHF
TGTGCCAGCAGCTTACAGGGCAGCAGCTCCTATAATTCACCCCTCCACTTT
>many|TRBD1|TRBJ2-7|TRBV20-1
CSAREGTVNEQYF
TGCAGTGCTAGAGAGGGGACAGTAAACGAGCAGTACTTC